These 26 T cell receptor beta chains were all obtained from the same sample, sequenced in a study of cytomegalovirus exposure and HLA in healthy donors. The PCR was carried out with 60 Vbeta primers and 13 Jbeta primers. Sequenced by immunoSEQ multiplex PCR; TCRdb stores in-frame clones only, minus some. The table records under 200,000 clones, around 80% of them present only once. Sequencing used PBMCs. The receptors come from a man under 40 in good health and CMV-seronegative.

V usage is TRBV9 and J usage is TRBJ1-2; D is unclear. The germline V and J ends were trimmed by 4 bases and 3 bases, with 7 bases remaining between them. Germline V gene data show CDR1 as SGDLS and CDR2 as YYNGEE. The CDR3 runs 12 residues. CDR3 bases: TGTGCCAGCAGCACGGTAGACTATGGCTACACCTTC. It encodes CASSTVDYGYTF.

As regards this clone: The junction and the germline gene differ at one end; a read error may be behind it. The genes are TRBV30 and TRBJ1-2; 10 bases fit TRBD1. The CDR3 is 16 amino acids. Germline-derived CDR1 and CDR2 are GTSNPN and SVGIG (reference sequence). CDR3 sequence (DNA): TGTGTCTGGAGTACTACCGGGACAGGGGCGCTAGGAGGCTACACCTTC. It codes for CVWSTTGTGALGGYTF.

This chain connects TRBV28 to TRBJ2-5, with 7 bases lining up with TRBD2. The end of the DNA aligns better with TRBJ2-7, so the J call may be wrong. The CDR3 has 14 amino acids. Germline values: CDR1 MDHEN, CDR2 SYDVKM. The DNA for the CDR3 is TGTGCCAGCAGCCCAAGTTCGGGAGGCTACGAGCAGTACTTC. Encoded protein: CASSPSSGGYEQYF.

Concerning this clone itself: The junction shows a germline mismatch at one end, possibly a read error. The gene calls are TRBV7-2 and TRBJ2-2; 7 bases match TRBD2. Germline V lookup: CDR1 SGHTA, CDR2 FQGNSA. The CDR3 totals 15 residues. The CDR3 sequence: CASSLKAGNPGELFF. In DNA form, the CDR3 reads TGTGCCAGCAGCTTAAAAGCGGGGAACCCCGGGGAGCTGTTTTTT. Together with reference TRBV7-2 and TRBJ2-2, the CDR3 gives the full variable domain: GAGVSQSPSNKVTEKGKDVELRCDPISGHTALYWYRQSLGQGLEFLIYFQGNSAPDKSGLPSDRFSAERTGGSVSTLTIQRTQQEDSAVYLCASSLKAGNPGELFFGEGSRLTVL.

This chain links TRBV7-9 with TRBJ1-1; perhaps TRBD1 as D (5 bases). Trimming took 5 bases from V and 6 from J, leaving 7 bases between them. Per the germline V gene, CDR1 is SEHNR and CDR2 is FQNEAQ (reference sequence). CDR3 length: 11 residues. CDR3 coding DNA: TGTGCCAGCAGCCAGGGCGCTGAAGCTTTCTTT. Protein product: CASSQGAEAFF.

There are a few counts of this clone. The genes are TRBV5-6 and TRBJ2-7, with D hard to call. V was trimmed by 1 base and J by 4 bases, leaving 9 bases between them. Germline values: CDR1 SGHDT, CDR2 YYEEEE. This CDR3 comprises 13 residues. The CDR3 DNA reads TGTGCCAGCAGCTTGTTGGCAGATTACGAGCAGTACTTC. This gives the protein CASSLLADYEQYF.

This chain uses TRBV6-5 with TRBJ2-1, with 7 bases lining up with TRBD2. This CDR3 comprises 13 residues. J gave up 9 bases and V 8 bases, and 10 bases lay outside the gene matches. The V gene's germline CDR1 is MNHEY and CDR2 SVGAGI. The DNA for the CDR3 is TGTGCCAGCGTTGGGGGAGGGCCAGGTGAGCAGTTCTTC. Encoded protein: CASVGGGPGEQFF.

The V call is TRBV4-2, the J call TRBJ2-7; 7 bases align to TRBD2. Germline-derived CDR1 and CDR2 are LGHNA and YNFKEQ. The J segment lost 5 bases and the V segment lost 1 base, leaving 8 bases of the junction unmatched. The CDR3 totals 15 residues. As DNA, the CDR3 is TGTGCCAGCAGCCAAGTGGGGGGGGGTGGGAACGAGCAGTACTTC. Protein product: CASSQVGGGGNEQYF.

This clone was observed a handful of times. The gene calls are TRBV25-1 and TRBJ2-2, with D possibly being TRBD2 (6 bases). Germline V gene sequence: CDR1 MGHDK, CDR2 SYGVNS. V lost 9 bases and J 0 bases, leaving 17 bases between the germline ends. The CDR3 has 16 amino acids. This CDR3 reads CASTPPGSANTGELFF. The CDR3 coding sequence is TGTGCCAGTACCCCTCCCGGGAGCGCGAACACCGGGGAGCTGTTTTTT.

This clone was detected only a few times. J is TRBJ2-1 and V is TRBV2; D is perhaps TRBD2 (6 bases). Germline V lookup: CDR1 SNHLY, CDR2 FYNNEI. The CDR3 extends over 13 amino acids. Trimming stripped 7 bases from V and 4 bases from J, with 11 bases between. The CDR3 region has the DNA TGTGCCAGCAATCCAGGAGGGTACAATGAGCAGTTCTTC. Its translation is CASNPGGYNEQFF. Together with reference TRBV2 and TRBJ2-1, the CDR3 gives the full variable domain: EPEVTQTPSHQVTQMGQEVILRCVPISNHLYFYWYRQILGQKVEFLVSFYNNEISEKSEIFDDQFSVERPDGSNFTLKIRSTKLEDSAMYFCASNPGGYNEQFFGPGTRLTVL.

V is TRBV28 and J is TRBJ1-2; D gene unclear. V gave up 5 bases and J gave up 8 bases, with 9 bases separating them. Germline V gene sequence: CDR1 MDHEN, CDR2 SYDVKM. CDR3 length: 11 amino acids. The CDR3 protein is CASSQREGYTF. Here the CDR3 DNA reads TGTGCCAGCAGTCAACGGGAAGGCTACACCTTC.

The CDR3 DNA is TGTGCCAGCAGTTTACGACAGCTTTACAATGAGCAGTTCTTC. This sequence encodes CASSLRQLYNEQFF. The chain couples TRBV27 to TRBJ2-1; D is possibly TRBD1 (5 bases). The germline gives CDR1 MNHEY, CDR2 SMNVEV (reference sequence). The V gene lost 2 bases and the J gene lost 4 bases, with 9 bases spanning the gap. The CDR3 is 14 amino acids.

This chain joins TRBV5-4 and TRBJ2-5; no firm D call. V was pared by 6 bases and J by 5 bases, with 8 bases between. The CDR3 length is 11 residues. Germline values: CDR1 SGHNT, CDR2 YYREEE (reference sequence). The DNA for the CDR3 is TGTGCCAGCACCTCCGGGGAGACCCAGTACTTC. It translates to CASTSGETQYF.

V and J are TRBV28 and TRBJ1-1, with D possibly TRBD1 on 5 matching bases. The CDR3 length is 15 residues. Germline CDR1 MDHEN, CDR2 SYDVKM. Trimming pared 6 bases from V and 1 base from J, leaving 15 bases between. The CDR3 protein is CASSAVRDWNTEAFF. CDR3 nucleotide sequence: TGTGCCAGCAGCGCTGTTCGGGACTGGAACACTGAAGCTTTCTTT.

This clone showed up just a few times. The CDR3 bases are TGTGCCAGCAGAGGGACAGAAGACTACGAGCAGTACTTC. As protein: CASRGTEDYEQYF. The chain is built from TRBV5-4 and TRBJ2-7; TRBD1 agrees at 7 bases. The ends lost 5 bases at V and 3 bases at J; junction bases unmatched: 5. The CDR3 has 13 residues. CDR1 and CDR2 from the germline V gene are SGHNT and YYREEE (reference sequence).

The gene calls are TRBV6-5 and TRBJ2-7; the match to TRBD2 covers 11 bases. Germline assignment: CDR1 MNHEY and CDR2 SVGAGI. V lost 6 bases to trimming and J lost 3 bases; unmatched junction nucleotides: 7. CDR3 length equals 15 residues. CDR3 loop: CASRAGLAGDYEQYF. CDR3 sequence (DNA): TGTGCCAGCAGAGCAGGACTAGCGGGCGACTACGAGCAGTACTTC.

V is TRBV30 and J is TRBJ2-3; 8 bases line up with TRBD1. Unmatched junction bases numbered 2, after V lost 0 bases and J lost 0 bases. Germline CDR1 is GTSNPN and CDR2 is SVGIG (reference sequence). CDR3 length: 15 residues. This chain's CDR3 is CAWSVGDRSTDTQYF. In DNA, the CDR3 is TGTGCCTGGAGTGTCGGGGACAGGAGCACAGATACGCAGTATTTT.

The chain joins TRBV10-2 to TRBJ1-2, with 9 positions matching TRBD1. The germline V gene encodes CDR1 WSHSY and CDR2 SAAADI. Losses at the gene ends were 7 bases for V and 4 bases for J; bases not matched to a gene: 10. This CDR3 region has 15 residues. DNA of the CDR3: TGCGCCAGCACGGAACCAGGACAGGGGATCTATGGCTACACCTTC. Protein product: CASTEPGQGIYGYTF.

This CDR3 is CASSRRGAGDAQRIRPQHF. For the CDR3, the DNA is TGTGCCAGTAGTCGAAGAGGGGCAGGGGACGCCCAAAGAATACGGCCCCAGCATTTT. The chain is built from TRBV19 and TRBJ1-5; weak D call: TRBD1 (6 bases). Trimming left V 5 bases short and J 9 bases short, with 32 bases between. The CDR3 spans 19 residues. Germline V gene lookup returns CDR1 LNHDA and CDR2 SQIVND (reference sequence).

The chain links TRBV7-2 to TRBJ1-2; TRBD1 might be the D (6 bases). This CDR3 has 14 amino acids. V dropped 3 bases and J dropped 0 bases, with 8 bases sitting between them. The germline gives CDR1 SGHTA, CDR2 FQGNSA. The CDR3 nucleotides read TGTGCCAGCAGCTTGGCAGGGGCTAACTATGGCTACACCTTC. It codes for CASSLAGANYGYTF.

This clone was observed a single time. V and J are TRBV30 and TRBJ2-7; 11 bases align to TRBD2. Germline V lookup: CDR1 GTSNPN, CDR2 SVGIG (reference sequence). This CDR3 is built from 16 residues. The junction had 10 bases not matched to a gene; V was cut back by 2 bases and J by 4 bases. CDR3 in amino acids: CAWSLAGGRFGYEQYF. DNA for the CDR3: TGTGCCTGGAGTTTAGCGGGAGGGCGGTTTGGGTACGAGCAGTACTTC.

This chain uses TRBV7-2 with TRBJ1-1, with D hard to call. The V gene's germline CDR1 is SGHTA and CDR2 FQGNSA. This CDR3 is built from 12 residues. V dropped 5 bases and J dropped 5 bases, with 9 bases sitting between them. The CDR3 region is CASSATGTEAFF. The CDR3 DNA reads as TGTGCCAGCAGCGCGACCGGGACTGAAGCTTTCTTT. Together with reference TRBV7-2 and TRBJ1-1, the CDR3 gives the full variable domain: GAGVSQSPSNKVTEKGKDVELRCDPISGHTALYWYRQSLGQGLEFLIYFQGNSAPDKSGLPSDRFSAERTGGSVSTLTIQRTQQEDSAVYLCASSATGTEAFFGQGTRLTVV.

The chain employs TRBV5-1 and TRBJ2-3; 10 bases fit TRBD2. The CDR3 is 19 amino acids. Germline assignment: CDR1 SGHRS and CDR2 YFSETQ. With 3 bases clipped from V and 0 bases from J, the junction kept 13 bases outside the gene matches. The CDR3 reads CASSSNPSGGHYSTDTQYF. As DNA, the CDR3 is TGCGCCAGCAGCTCGAACCCTAGCGGGGGCCACTATAGCACAGATACGCAGTATTTT.

This chain joins TRBV30 and TRBJ2-7; 9 bases are a match to TRBD1. The junction had 6 bases not matched to a gene; V was cut back by 3 bases and J by 3 bases. This CDR3 region has 14 residues. Per germline, CDR1 GTSNPN and CDR2 SVGIG (reference sequence). CDR3 DNA sequence: TGTGCCTGGAGGCGGGACAGGGACCTCTACGAGCAGTACTTC. This translates into CAWRRDRDLYEQYF.

This clone was detected only once. This chain joins TRBV7-9 and TRBJ1-4; 7 nucleotides agree with TRBD1. V was clipped by 5 bases and J by 2 bases; unmatched bases: 2. CDR3 length: 14 amino acids. Germline lookup yields CDR1 SEHNR and CDR2 FQNEAQ (reference sequence). The CDR3 DNA reads as TGTGCCAGCAGCGTGGGACAGACTAATGAAAAACTGTTTTTT. Protein sequence: CASSVGQTNEKLFF.

CDR3 loop: CASSNRALVDTQYF. CDR3 DNA sequence: TGTGCCAGCAGTAACAGGGCATTGGTGGATACGCAGTATTTT. This chain connects TRBV6-5 to TRBJ2-3; D is perhaps TRBD1 (6 bases). The CDR3 has 14 residues. Trimming stripped 5 bases from V and 6 bases from J, with 15 bases between. Germline V CDR1 and CDR2: MNHEY, SVGAGI.